Sequencing of this TCR beta chain was carried out in a study of blood T cell repertoires in COVID-19. Study details: The United States, Italy and Spain provided the acute and convalescent COVID-19 samples. In each case, the material was cDNA or gDNA derived from T cells, B-cell-depleted T cells, or PBMCs.

The CDR3 totals 17 residues. TCRdb's copy holds only in-frame clones and misses some; the assay was immunoSEQ multiplex PCR. The sample includes about 210,000 clones, roughly four fifths of them seen just once. This TCR was sampled from a woman aged 40 to 55 with acute or convalescent COVID-19. This chain uses TRBV21-1 with TRBJ2-3; the table gives TRBD1 as D, unverified against the DNA. TRBV21-1 constitutes a pseudogene. The specimen sequenced was peripheral blood. CDR3 region: CASSIPRDRGPPNTQYF. DNA for the CDR3: TGTGCCAGCAGCATTCCCCGGGACAGGGGCCCCCCTAATACGCAGTATTTT.